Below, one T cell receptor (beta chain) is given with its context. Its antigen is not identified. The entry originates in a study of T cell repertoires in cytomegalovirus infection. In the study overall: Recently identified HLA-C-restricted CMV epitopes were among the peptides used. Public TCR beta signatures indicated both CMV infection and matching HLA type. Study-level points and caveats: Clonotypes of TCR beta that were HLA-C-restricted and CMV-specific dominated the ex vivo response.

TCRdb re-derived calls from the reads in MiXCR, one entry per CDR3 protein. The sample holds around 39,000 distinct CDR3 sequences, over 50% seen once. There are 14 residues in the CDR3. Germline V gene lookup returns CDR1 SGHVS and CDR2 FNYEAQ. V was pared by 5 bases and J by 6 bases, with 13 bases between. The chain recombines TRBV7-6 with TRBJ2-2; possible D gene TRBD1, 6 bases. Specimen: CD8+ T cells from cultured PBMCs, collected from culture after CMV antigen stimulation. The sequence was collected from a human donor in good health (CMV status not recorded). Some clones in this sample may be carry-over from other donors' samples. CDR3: CASSLLQGSGELFF. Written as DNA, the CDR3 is TGTGCCAGCAGCCTCTTACAGGGATCCGGGGAGCTGTTTTTT.